A selection of T cell receptor beta chains follows, all from one sample in a study of early T cells in non-severe SARS-CoV-2 infection. TCRdb re-called the 5' RACE reads with MiXCR, one entry per CDR3 protein. Of about 25,000 distinct CDR3 sequences listed, around 4% are singletons. The sequencing input was whole blood. The receptors were sampled from an adult who was a healthcare worker with PCR-confirmed SARS-CoV-2 infection or an uninfected control (not recorded which). Both conserved end residues are part of each CDR3. Each record gives: D gene, J gene, V gene, clone size, CDR3 protein, CDR3 DNA. The D gene is left open where the match is weak. A row's size may be missing; if present it is once, few, many or a size class.

TRBD2,TRBJ2-5,TRBV4-1,many,CASAGEETQYF,TGCGCCAGCGCGGGGGAAGAGACCCAGTACTTC
.,TRBJ2-3,TRBV7-6,few,CASSLDDTDTQFF,TGTGCCAGCAGCTTGGACGACACAGATACGCAGTTTTTT
TRBD1,TRBJ2-1,TRBV2,many,CASNRQGELNEQFF,TGTGCCAGCAATAGACAGGGGGAACTCAATGAGCAGTTCTTC
TRBD2,TRBJ2-1,TRBV9,many,CASSVVSSGRAEDEQFF,TGTGCCAGCAGCGTAGTGTCCAGCGGGAGGGCGGAGGACGAGCAGTTCTTC
TRBD2,TRBJ2-1,TRBV6-5,many,CASSSFSGGRYNEQFF,TGTGCCAGCAGCTCCTTTAGCGGGGGGAGGTACAATGAGCAGTTCTTC
.,TRBJ2-6,TRBV7-9,many,CASSPPIPQPSGANVLTF,TGTGCCAGCAGCCCCCCTATACCACAACCCTCTGGGGCCAACGTCCTGACTTTC
.,TRBJ1-2,TRBV6-2/TRBV6-3,many,CASGRVGGYTF,TGTGCCAGCGGAAGAGTAGGTGGCTACACCTTC
.,TRBJ2-7,TRBV28,many,CASLSLDRLGSNSYEQYF,TGTGCCAGCCTAAGCCTCGACAGGTTAGGGTCGAACTCCTACGAGCAGTACTTC
TRBD1,TRBJ2-5,TRBV11-2,many,CASSLGTGQETQYF,TGTGCCAGCAGCTTAGGGACAGGGCAAGAGACCCAGTACTTC
.,TRBJ2-7,TRBV18,many,CASTREGYEQYF,TGTGCCAGCACCCGGGAAGGCTACGAGCAGTACTTC
TRBD2,TRBJ2-3,TRBV14,many,CASSYGPGTSGRALTDTQYF,TGTGCCAGCAGCTATGGCCCAGGGACTAGCGGGAGAGCGCTCACAGATACGCAGTATTTT
TRBD1,TRBJ2-1,TRBV7-3,many,CASSLSDRGLYNEQFF,TGTGCCAGCAGCTTGAGTGACAGGGGCCTCTACAATGAGCAGTTCTTC
TRBD2,TRBJ2-5,TRBV7-2,many,CASSVSGGARETQYF,TGTGCCAGCAGCGTAAGCGGGGGGGCTAGAGAGACCCAGTACTTC
.,TRBJ1-2,TRBV6-5,many,CASSKGYGYTF,TGTGCCAGCAGTAAGGGCTATGGCTACACCTTC
.,TRBJ1-3,TRBV12-3/TRBV12-4,many,CASNLDLSSGNTIYF,TGTGCCAGCAATCTAGACCTGAGCTCTGGAAACACCATATATTTT
.,TRBJ1-1,TRBV6-2/TRBV6-3,many,CASREEGGNTEAFF,TGTGCCAGCAGAGAAGAGGGGGGGAACACTGAAGCTTTCTTT
TRBD1,TRBJ2-7,TRBV5-4,many,CASSRQGVYEQYF,TGTGCCAGCAGTAGGCAGGGGGTTTACGAGCAGTACTTC
.,TRBJ2-1,TRBV12-3/TRBV12-4,many,CASRSLAVDNEQFF,TGTGCCAGCAGATCCTTGGCGGTCGACAATGAGCAGTTCTTC
TRBD1,TRBJ2-1,TRBV2,.,CASSPRGYEQFF,TGTGCCAGCAGCCCCAGGGGGTACGAGCAGTTCTTC
.,TRBJ2-1,TRBV6-1,many,CAVTPATGDGSNEQFF,TGTGCCGTCACCCCGGCCACGGGGGATGGGTCCAATGAGCAGTTCTTC
TRBD1,TRBJ2-3,TRBV11-2,many,CASSGPLGTELTDTQYF,TGTGCCAGCAGCGGACCCTTGGGGACAGAACTCACGGATACGCAGTATTTT
.,TRBJ2-3,TRBV20-1,few,CSAAYPGDPDTQYF,TGCAGTGCGGCCTACCCGGGCGACCCAGATACGCAGTATTTT
.,TRBJ2-2,TRBV20-1,few,CSARVIAVNTGELFF,TGCAGTGCTAGAGTCATAGCGGTGAACACCGGGGAGCTGTTTTTT
TRBD1,TRBJ2-2,TRBV10-2,few,CASSEWLGTGNTGELFF,TGCGCCAGCAGTGAGTGGTTGGGGACAGGGAACACCGGGGAGCTGTTTTTT
.,TRBJ1-1,TRBV18,few,CASSPPWTAMNTEAFF,TGTGCCAGCTCACCGCCTTGGACAGCTATGAACACTGAAGCTTTCTTT
.,TRBJ2-3,TRBV18,few,CASSSLAEDTQYF,TGTGCCAGCTCATCTTTAGCGGAGGATACGCAGTATTTT
.,TRBJ2-7,TRBV7-6,many,CASSLFEGDEQYF,TGTGCCAGCAGCTTATTTGAAGGCGACGAGCAGTACTTC
.,TRBJ2-3,TRBV9,many,CASSVGGVTDTQYF,TGTGCCAGCAGCGTAGGTGGGGTCACAGATACGCAGTATTTT
.,TRBJ2-7,TRBV7-9,many,CASSSGSSYEQYF,TGTGCCAGCAGCTCAGGAAGCTCCTACGAGCAGTACTTC
.,TRBJ2-1,TRBV7-6,.,CASSLWTVNEQFF,TGTGCCAGCAGCCTATGGACGGTTAATGAGCAGTTCTTC
TRBD1,TRBJ1-4,TRBV20-1,few,CSASRTGVALELFF,TGCAGTGCTAGCAGAACAGGGGTGGCTTTGGAACTGTTTTTT
.,TRBJ1-2,TRBV4-3,many,CASSQDYDGANYGYTF,TGCGCCAGCAGCCAAGATTATGACGGCGCGAACTATGGCTACACCTTC
.,TRBJ1-5,TRBV10-3,few,CAIGPDGQPQHF,TGTGCCATCGGACCCGATGGGCAGCCCCAGCATTTT
.,TRBJ1-2,TRBV28,few,CASSLSIGGYTF,TGTGCCAGCAGTTTATCTATAGGTGGCTACACCTTC
.,TRBJ2-5,TRBV20-1,.,CSARALAETQYF,TGCAGTGCTAGAGCCCTCGCTGAGACCCAGTACTTC
.,TRBJ1-2,TRBV6-5,many,CASRLQSFNGYTF,TGTGCCAGCAGACTCCAGTCGTTCAATGGCTACACCTTC